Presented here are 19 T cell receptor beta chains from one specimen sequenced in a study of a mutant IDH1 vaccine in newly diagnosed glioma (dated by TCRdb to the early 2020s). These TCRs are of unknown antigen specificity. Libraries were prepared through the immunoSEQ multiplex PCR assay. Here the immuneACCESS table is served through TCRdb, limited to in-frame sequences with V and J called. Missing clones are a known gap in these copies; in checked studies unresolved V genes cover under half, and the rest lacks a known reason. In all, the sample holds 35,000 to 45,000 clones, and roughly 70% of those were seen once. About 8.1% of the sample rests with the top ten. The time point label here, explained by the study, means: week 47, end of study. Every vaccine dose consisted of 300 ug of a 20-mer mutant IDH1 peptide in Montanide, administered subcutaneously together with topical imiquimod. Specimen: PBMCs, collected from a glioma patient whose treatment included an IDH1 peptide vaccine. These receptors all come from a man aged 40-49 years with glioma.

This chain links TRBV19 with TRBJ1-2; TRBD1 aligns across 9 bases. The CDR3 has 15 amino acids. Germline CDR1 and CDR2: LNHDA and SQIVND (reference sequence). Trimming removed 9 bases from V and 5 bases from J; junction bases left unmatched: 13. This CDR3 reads CASLDRGSRKYGYTF. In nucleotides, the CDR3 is TGTGCCAGCCTGGACAGGGGATCCCGGAAATATGGCTACACCTTC.

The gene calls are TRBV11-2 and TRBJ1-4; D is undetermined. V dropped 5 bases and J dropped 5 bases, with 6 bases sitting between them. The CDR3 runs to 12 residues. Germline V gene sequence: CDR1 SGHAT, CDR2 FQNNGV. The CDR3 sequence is CASSRANEKLFF. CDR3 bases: TGTGCCAGCAGCCGGGCGAATGAAAAACTGTTTTTT.

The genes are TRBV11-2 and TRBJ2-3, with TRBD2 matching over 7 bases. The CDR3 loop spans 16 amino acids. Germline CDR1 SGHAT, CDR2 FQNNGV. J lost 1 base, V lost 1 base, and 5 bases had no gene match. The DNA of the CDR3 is TGTGCCAGCAGCTTAGGGACTAGGGGAGGCACAGATACGCAGTATTTT. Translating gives CASSLGTRGGTDTQYF.

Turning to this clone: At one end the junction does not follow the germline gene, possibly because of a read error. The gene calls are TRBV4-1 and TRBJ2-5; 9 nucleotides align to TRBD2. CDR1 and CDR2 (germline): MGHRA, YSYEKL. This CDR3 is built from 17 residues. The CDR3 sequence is CASSQDYLAGRIETRYF. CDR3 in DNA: TGCGCCAGCAGCCAAGATTACCTAGCGGGAAGAATCGAGACCCGGTACTTC.

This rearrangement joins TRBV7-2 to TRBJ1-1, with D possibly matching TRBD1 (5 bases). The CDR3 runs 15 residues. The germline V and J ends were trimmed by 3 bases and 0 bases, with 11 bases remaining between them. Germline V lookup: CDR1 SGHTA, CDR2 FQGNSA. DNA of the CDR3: TGTGCCAGCAGCTTTTCCGACAGCATGAACACTGAAGCTTTCTTT. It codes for CASSFSDSMNTEAFF.

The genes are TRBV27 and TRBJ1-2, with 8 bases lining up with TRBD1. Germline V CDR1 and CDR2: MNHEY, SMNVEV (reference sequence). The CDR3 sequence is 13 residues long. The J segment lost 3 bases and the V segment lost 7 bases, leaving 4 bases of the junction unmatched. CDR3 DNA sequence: TGTGCCAGCACCGGACAGGGCCACTATGGCTACACCTTC. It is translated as CASTGQGHYGYTF.

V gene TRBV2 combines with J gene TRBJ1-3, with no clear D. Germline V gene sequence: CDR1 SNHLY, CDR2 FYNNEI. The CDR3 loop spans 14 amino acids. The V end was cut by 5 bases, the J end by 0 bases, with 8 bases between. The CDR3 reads CASSYIDSGNTIYF. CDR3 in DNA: TGTGCCAGCAGTTATATAGACTCTGGAAACACCATATATTTT.

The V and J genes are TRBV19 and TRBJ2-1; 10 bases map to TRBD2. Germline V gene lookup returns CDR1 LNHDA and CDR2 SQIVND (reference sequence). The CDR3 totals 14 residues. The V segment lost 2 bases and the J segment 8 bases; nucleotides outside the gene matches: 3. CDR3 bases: TGTGCCAGTAGTATACGTCTAGCGGGAGATGAGCAGTTCTTC. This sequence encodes CASSIRLAGDEQFF.

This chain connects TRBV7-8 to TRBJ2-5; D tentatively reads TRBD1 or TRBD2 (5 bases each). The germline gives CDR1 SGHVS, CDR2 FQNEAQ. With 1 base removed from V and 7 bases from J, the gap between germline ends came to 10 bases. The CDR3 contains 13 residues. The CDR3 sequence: CASSLGSGGTQYF. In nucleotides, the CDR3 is TGTGCCAGCAGCTTAGGGAGTGGGGGGACCCAGTACTTC.

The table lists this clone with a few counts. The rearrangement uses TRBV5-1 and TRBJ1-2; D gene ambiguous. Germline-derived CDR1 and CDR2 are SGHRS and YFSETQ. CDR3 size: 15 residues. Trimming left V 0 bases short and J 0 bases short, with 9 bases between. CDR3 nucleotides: TGCGCCAGCAGCTTGGGAGAGGGCACTAACTATGGCTACACCTTC. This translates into CASSLGEGTNYGYTF.

The CDR3 sequence: CASSPWISSYNEQFF. The CDR3 DNA follows: TGTGCCAGCAGCCCCTGGATAAGCTCCTACAATGAGCAGTTCTTC. The gene calls are TRBV11-3 and TRBJ2-1; D is ambiguous. The CDR3 consists of 15 residues. In germline, CDR1 is SGHNT, CDR2 YENEEA. The V end lost 5 bases, the J end lost 0 bases, and 11 bases lay between the germline ends. The whole variable domain, remainder taken from reference TRBV11-3 and TRBJ2-1, is EAGVVQSPRYKIIEKKQPVAFWCNPISGHNTLYWYLQNLGQGPELLIRYENEEAVDDSQLPKDRFSAERLKGVDSTLKIQPAELGDSAVYLCASSPWISSYNEQFFGPGTRLTVL.

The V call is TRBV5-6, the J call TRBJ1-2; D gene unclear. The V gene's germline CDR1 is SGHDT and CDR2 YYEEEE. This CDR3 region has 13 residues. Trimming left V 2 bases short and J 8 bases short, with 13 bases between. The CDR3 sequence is CASSLKGYSGYTF. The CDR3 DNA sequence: TGTGCCAGCAGCTTAAAAGGGTATAGCGGCTACACCTTC.

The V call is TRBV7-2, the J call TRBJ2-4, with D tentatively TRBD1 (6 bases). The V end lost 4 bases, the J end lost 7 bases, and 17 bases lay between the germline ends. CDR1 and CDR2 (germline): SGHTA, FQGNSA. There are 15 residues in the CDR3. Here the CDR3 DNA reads TGTGCCAGCAGCTACCAAACAGGGACGGGCAACATTCAGTACTTC. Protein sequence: CASSYQTGTGNIQYF.

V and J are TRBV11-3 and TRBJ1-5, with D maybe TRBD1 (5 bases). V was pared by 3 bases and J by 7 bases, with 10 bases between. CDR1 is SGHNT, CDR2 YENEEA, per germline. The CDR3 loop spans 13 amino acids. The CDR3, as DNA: TGTGCCAGCAGCTTGAGGGGAGGGCAGCCCCAGCATTTT. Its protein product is CASSLRGGQPQHF.

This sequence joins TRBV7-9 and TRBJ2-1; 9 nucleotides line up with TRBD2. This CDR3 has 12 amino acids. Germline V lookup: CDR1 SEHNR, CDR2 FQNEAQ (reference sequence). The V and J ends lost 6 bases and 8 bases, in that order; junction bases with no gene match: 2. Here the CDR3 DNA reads TGTGCCAGCAGGCGGGAGGGCCATGAGCAGTTCTTC. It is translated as CASRREGHEQFF.

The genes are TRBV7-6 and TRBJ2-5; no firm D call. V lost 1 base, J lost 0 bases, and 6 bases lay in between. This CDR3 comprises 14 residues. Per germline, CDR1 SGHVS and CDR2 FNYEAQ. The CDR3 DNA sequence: TGTGCCAGCAGCTTAGATCGGTACCAAGAGACCCAGTACTTC. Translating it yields CASSLDRYQETQYF.

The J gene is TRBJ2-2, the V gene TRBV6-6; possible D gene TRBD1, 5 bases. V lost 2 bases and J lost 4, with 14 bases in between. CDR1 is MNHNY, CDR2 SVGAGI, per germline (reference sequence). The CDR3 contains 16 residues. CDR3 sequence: CASSYGQPTGTGELFF. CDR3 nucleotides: TGTGCCAGCAGTTACGGGCAGCCAACAGGCACCGGGGAGCTGTTTTTT.

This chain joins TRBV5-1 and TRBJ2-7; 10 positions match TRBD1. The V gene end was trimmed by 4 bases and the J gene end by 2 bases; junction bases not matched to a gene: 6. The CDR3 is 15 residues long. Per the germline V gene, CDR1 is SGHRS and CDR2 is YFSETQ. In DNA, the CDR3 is TGCGCCAGCAGCGTGCAGGGACAGGGGACCTACGAGCAGTACTTC. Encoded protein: CASSVQGQGTYEQYF.

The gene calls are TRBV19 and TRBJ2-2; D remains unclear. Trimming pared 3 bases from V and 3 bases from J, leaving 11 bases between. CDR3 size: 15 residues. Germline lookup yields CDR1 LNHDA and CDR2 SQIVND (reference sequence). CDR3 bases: TGTGCCAGTAGTATTCTTGCGGACCACACCGGGGAGCTGTTTTTT. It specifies CASSILADHTGELFF.